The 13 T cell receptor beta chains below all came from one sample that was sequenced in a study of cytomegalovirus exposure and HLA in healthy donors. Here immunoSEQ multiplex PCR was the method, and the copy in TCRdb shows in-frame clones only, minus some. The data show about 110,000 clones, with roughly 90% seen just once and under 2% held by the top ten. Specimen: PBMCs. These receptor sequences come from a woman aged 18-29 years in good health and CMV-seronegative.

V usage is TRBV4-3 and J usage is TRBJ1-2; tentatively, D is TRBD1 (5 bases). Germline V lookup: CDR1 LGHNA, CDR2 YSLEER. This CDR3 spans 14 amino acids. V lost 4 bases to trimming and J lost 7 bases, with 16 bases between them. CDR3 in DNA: TGCGCCAGCAGCCTCAACTCGGGAGGGGCTGGCTACACCTTC. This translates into CASSLNSGGAGYTF.

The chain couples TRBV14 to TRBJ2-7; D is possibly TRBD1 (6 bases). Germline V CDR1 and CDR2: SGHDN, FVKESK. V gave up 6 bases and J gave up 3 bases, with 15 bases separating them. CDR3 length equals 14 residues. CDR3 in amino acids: CASSFRDTIYEQYF. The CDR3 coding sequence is TGTGCCAGCAGTTTCCGGGACACTATCTACGAGCAGTACTTC.

For the CDR3, the DNA is TGTGCCAGCAGTCAAGGGGGGGTTGGCTACGAGCAGTACTTC. The encoded protein is CASSQGGVGYEQYF. The chain is built from TRBV2 and TRBJ2-7, with D perhaps TRBD2 (7 bases). V was trimmed by 5 bases and J by 3 bases, leaving 14 bases between them. CDR3 length: 14 residues. In germline, CDR1 is SNHLY, CDR2 FYNNEI.

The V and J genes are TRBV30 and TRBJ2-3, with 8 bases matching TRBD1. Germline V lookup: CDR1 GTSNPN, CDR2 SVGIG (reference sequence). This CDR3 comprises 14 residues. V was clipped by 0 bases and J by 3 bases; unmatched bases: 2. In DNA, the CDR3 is TGTGCCTGGAGTGTACACAGGGGGACAGATACGCAGTATTTT. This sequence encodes CAWSVHRGTDTQYF.

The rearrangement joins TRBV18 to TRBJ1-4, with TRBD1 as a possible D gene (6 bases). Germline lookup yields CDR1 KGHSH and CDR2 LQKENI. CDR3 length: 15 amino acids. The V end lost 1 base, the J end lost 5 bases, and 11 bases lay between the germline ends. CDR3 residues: CASSPLAGANEKLFF. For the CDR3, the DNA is TGTGCCAGCTCACCACTGGCAGGGGCGAATGAAAAACTGTTTTTT.

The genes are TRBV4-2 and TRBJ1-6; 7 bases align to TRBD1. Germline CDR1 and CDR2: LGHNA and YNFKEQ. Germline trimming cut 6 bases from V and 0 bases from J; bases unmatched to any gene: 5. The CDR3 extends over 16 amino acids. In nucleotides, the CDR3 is TGTGCCAGCAGGACAGGGACGAGCTCCTATAATTCACCCCTCCACTTT. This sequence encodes CASRTGTSSYNSPLHF.

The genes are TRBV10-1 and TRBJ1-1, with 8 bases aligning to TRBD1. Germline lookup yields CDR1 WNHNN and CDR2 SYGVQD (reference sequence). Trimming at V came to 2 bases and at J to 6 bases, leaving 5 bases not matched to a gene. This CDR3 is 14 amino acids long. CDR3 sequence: CASSEARGQPEAFF. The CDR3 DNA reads TGCGCCAGCAGTGAGGCCAGGGGGCAGCCTGAAGCTTTCTTT.

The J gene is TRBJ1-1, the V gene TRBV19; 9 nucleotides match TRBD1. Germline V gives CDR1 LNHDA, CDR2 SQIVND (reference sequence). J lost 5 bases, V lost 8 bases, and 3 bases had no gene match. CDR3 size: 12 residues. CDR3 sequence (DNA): TGTGCCAGTGGGACAGGGTGGACTGAAGCTTTCTTT. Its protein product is CASGTGWTEAFF.

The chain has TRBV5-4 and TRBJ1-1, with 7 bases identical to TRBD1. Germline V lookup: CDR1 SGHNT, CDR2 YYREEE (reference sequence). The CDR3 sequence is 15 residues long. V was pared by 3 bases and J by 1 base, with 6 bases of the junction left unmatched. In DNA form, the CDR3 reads TGTGCCAGCAGCTCACCTAGGACAGGGAACACTGAAGCTTTCTTT. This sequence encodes CASSSPRTGNTEAFF.

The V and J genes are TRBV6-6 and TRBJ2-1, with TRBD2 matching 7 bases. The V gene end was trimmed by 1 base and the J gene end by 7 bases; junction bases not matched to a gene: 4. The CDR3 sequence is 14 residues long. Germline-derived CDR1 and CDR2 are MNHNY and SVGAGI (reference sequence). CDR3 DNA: TGTGCCAGCAGTTACTTTGCGGGAGCTAATGAGCAGTTCTTC. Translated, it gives CASSYFAGANEQFF.

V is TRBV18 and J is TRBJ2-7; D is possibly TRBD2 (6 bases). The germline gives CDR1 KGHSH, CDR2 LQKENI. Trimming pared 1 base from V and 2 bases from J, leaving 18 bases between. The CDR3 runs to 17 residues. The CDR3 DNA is TGTGCCAGCTCACCACGGCACTCGGACTACCACCCCTACGAGCAGTACTTC. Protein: CASSPRHSDYHPYEQYF.

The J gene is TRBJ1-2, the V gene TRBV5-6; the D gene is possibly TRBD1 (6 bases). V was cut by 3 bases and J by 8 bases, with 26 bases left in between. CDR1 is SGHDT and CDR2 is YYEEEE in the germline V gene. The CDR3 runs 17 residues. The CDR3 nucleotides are TGTGCCAGCAGCTCCATCATACAGGGCGCCCCTAGATCGGGCTACACCTTC. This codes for CASSSIIQGAPRSGYTF.

CDR3 sequence: CASSSLRLAGAYEQYF. The CDR3 bases are TGTGCCAGCAGCTCCCTCCGTCTAGCGGGAGCCTACGAGCAGTACTTC. The rearrangement joins TRBV11-2 to TRBJ2-7; the match to TRBD2 covers 10 bases. This CDR3 is 16 amino acids long. From germline, CDR1 is SGHAT and CDR2 FQNNGV. With 4 bases clipped from V and 2 bases from J, the junction kept 8 bases outside the gene matches.